Sequencing of this TCR beta chain was carried out in a study of blood T cell repertoires in COVID-19 (dated by TCRdb to about 2020). A note on the overall study: Samples covering the acute and convalescent phases of COVID-19 were provided by collaborators in the United States, Italy and Spain. The samples were drawn from the first 160 participants of the ongoing ImmuneRACE study and from about 1,200 subjects provided by 6 global collaborators. The sample metadata nearly always contained a de-identified subject ID, COVID-19 status, age in years and sex. Deeply sampled blood TCRbeta repertoires from subjects exposed to, actively infected with, or recovered from COVID-19 were included in the dataset. The material from the prospective study consisted of cDNA or gDNA derived from T cells, B-cell-depleted T cells, or PBMCs. Where available, HLA class I and class II types were taken from metadata supplied by the sample provider and were not determined by assay-based typing. The repertoires were made available in a free public database intended to serve as a resource for research on the immune response to SARS-CoV-2. What the study reported, not specific to this receptor: The quantity of clinical and demographic metadata differed by source and by participant and was supplied without curation.

V is pruned by 5 bases and J by 0 bases, leaving 7 bases of the junction without a gene match. Counted from cysteine to phenylalanine, this CDR3 has 16 amino acids. Just the 48-base CDR3 DNA is kept, in frame starting at base 1. The germline V gene (reference sequence) supplies CDR1 MNHEY and CDR2 SMNVEV. One collaborating source in Seattle enrolled patients while the patients were actively infected and followed the patients over time throughout the course of disease. Whole blood was collected in K2EDTA tubes by collaborating institutions according to the institutions' own protocols. Collaborator samples were shipped for TCRbeta analysis as frozen whole blood, isolated PBMCs, or DNA extracted from either sample type. TCRbeta CDR3 regions were amplified from genomic DNA by means of the immunoSEQ Assay, a bias-controlled multiplex PCR. The authors' pipeline ran thus. Nucleated cell counts per sample were estimated from amplification of reference gene primers within the assay. Sequence reads were collapsed and filtered to measure the absolute abundance of every unique TCRbeta CDR3 rearrangement. For each sample, productive Simpson clonality was calculated as the square root of Simpson's diversity index across productive rearrangements. TCRdb's version of the immuneACCESS table is confined to in-frame rearrangements and falls short of the full clone set. An unresolved V gene accounts for under half of the shortfall where checked; the remainder is of unknown origin. The V and J calls and clone size come from that table; D and trimming were worked out from the DNA. The sample records 49,000 or so clones, 70% to 90% of which are singletons. Jointly, the top ten make up more than 25% of the sample.

This clone was counted a few times. What antigen it recognizes has not been identified. No base quality information exists; no much larger clone differs at one position. This receptor was obtained from a woman at least 80 years old with COVID-19, enrolled during active disease. The sample taken for sequencing was peripheral blood. The sequence joins TRBV27 to TRBJ2-7; TRBD1 aligns with 10 central bases. DNA sequence: TGTGCCAGCAGTCCGATGGACAGGGGGAACTCCTACGAGCAGTACTTC. Its translation reads: CASSPMDRGNSYEQYF.